The 2 T cell receptor beta chains in this list originate from one sample, sequenced in a study of blood T cell repertoires in COVID-19. Sequencing used immunoSEQ multiplex PCR; TCRdb keeps in-frame clones, though not all of them. The data contain 130,000 or so clones, around 88% of them seen just once; the ten biggest clones take up 4.3%. Specimen: peripheral blood. The receptors come from a man aged 55 to 70 with COVID-19, enrolled during active disease.

The V call is TRBV12-3 or TRBV12-4, the J call TRBJ1-1, with 7 bases lining up with TRBD1. After removal of 10 bases from V and 5 bases from J, the junction contained 10 bases not matched to a gene. This CDR3 region has 13 residues. CDR3: CAIIGTEYTEAFF. The CDR3 region has the DNA TGTGCCATCATAGGGACAGAATATACTGAAGCTTTCTTT.

The rearrangement uses TRBV7-2 and TRBJ2-5, with D perhaps TRBD1 (5 bases). Germline lookup yields CDR1 SGHTA and CDR2 FQGNSA. The length of the CDR3 is 14 residues. Trimming removed 6 bases at V and 0 bases at J, with 11 bases between. In DNA, the CDR3 is TGTGCCAGCAGTCCTGACAGATACCAAGAGACCCAGTACTTC. Translated, it gives CASSPDRYQETQYF.